A selection of T cell receptor beta chains follows, all from one sample in a study of blood T cell repertoires in COVID-19. TCRdb keeps only in-frame clones here, not all; method: immunoSEQ multiplex PCR. The sample has about 170,000 clones; approximately 90% are singletons. Sequences were obtained from peripheral blood. All receptors come from a man aged 45-60 years who had recovered from COVID-19. Both conserved end residues are part of each CDR3. Fields, in order: D gene, V gene, J gene, clone size, CDR3 DNA, CDR3 protein. The D gene is left open where the match is weak. Clone size is not always given. Where it is, it says once, few, many or a class for expanded clones.

.,TRBV29-1,TRBJ1-3,.,TGCAGCGTAGAGACAGGTTCTGGAAACACCATATATTTT,CSVETGSGNTIYF
.,TRBV7-2,TRBJ1-3,many,TGTGCCAGCAGCCCCGGTCGGGGGTATGGAAACACCATATATTTT,CASSPGRGYGNTIYF
.,TRBV28,TRBJ2-7,.,TGTGCCAGCAGTTGGGGGGGTGGACAGAACTACGAGCAGTACTTC,CASSWGGGQNYEQYF
TRBD1,TRBV7-2,TRBJ1-5,.,TGTGCCAGCAGCCCGGGACAGATACTAAGCAATCAGCCCCAGCATTTT,CASSPGQILSNQPQHF
TRBD1,TRBV7-9,TRBJ2-3,.,TGTGCCAGCAGCTTACCTAGACAGGGGGGCTCAGATACGCAGTATTTT,CASSLPRQGGSDTQYF
TRBD1,TRBV11-2,TRBJ1-3,few,TGTGCCAGCAGCTTAGCGACAGGGCTCTCTGGAAACACCATATATTTT,CASSLATGLSGNTIYF
TRBD2,TRBV3-1/TRBV3-2,TRBJ2-3,.,TGTGCCAGCAGCCTGCCGGGACTAGCGGGAGATACGCAGTATTTT,CASSLPGLAGDTQYF
.,TRBV19,TRBJ1-1,.,TGTGCCAGTAGTATAGTATCGGGGGGCCGGTTGAACACTGAAGCTTTCTTT,CASSIVSGGRLNTEAFF
.,TRBV29-1,TRBJ1-4,.,TGCAGCGCCGACGAGGGAACTAATGAAAAACTGTTTTTT,CSADEGTNEKLFF
.,TRBV15,TRBJ2-1,.,TGTGCCACCAGCAGAGATAGGGGGTTTGAGCAGTTCTTC,CATSRDRGFEQFF
TRBD1,TRBV3-1/TRBV3-2,TRBJ1-2,few,TGTGCCAGCAGCCAAGGACAGGGTGGAGGCTACACCTTC,CASSQGQGGGYTF
.,TRBV21-1,TRBJ1-3,few,TGTGCCAGCAGCAAAGTCCAGCGATTCACCTCTGGAAACACCATATATTTT,CASSKVQRFTSGNTIYF
TRBD2,TRBV6-2/TRBV6-3,TRBJ2-2,.,TGTGCCAGCAGTTACTCGACACCAGGAGCGGGAGTATCCGGGGAGCTGTTTTTT,CASSYSTPGAGVSGELFF
.,TRBV12-3/TRBV12-4,TRBJ2-3,.,TGTGCCAGCAGTTCCTCGGATACGCAGTATTTT,CASSSSDTQYF
TRBD2,TRBV10-2,TRBJ2-1,.,TGCGCCAGCAGTGAGTCCCCCAGCGGGGGGTCAAATGAGCAGTTCTTC,CASSESPSGGSNEQFF
TRBD1,TRBV19,TRBJ1-1,.,TGTGCCGCAAGGGACAGACAGGTGAACACTGAAGCTTTCTTT,CAARDRQVNTEAFF
.,TRBV6-6,TRBJ2-2,few,TGTGCCAGCAGTTACTCGCGGCAAACCGGGGAGCTGTTTTTT,CASSYSRQTGELFF
TRBD2,TRBV19,TRBJ2-1,.,TGTGCCAGTACCGGGAGGAATGAGCAGTTCTTC,CASTGRNEQFF
TRBD1,TRBV11-1,TRBJ2-2,.,TGTGCCAGCACCCGGGACAGCGCGAACACCGGGGAGCTGTTTTTT,CASTRDSANTGELFF
.,TRBV19,TRBJ2-6,.,TGTGCCAGTAGTATCTGGGTGAGCAGGTTGGCCCATAGCTCTGGGGCCAACGTCCTGACTTTC,CASSIWVSRLAHSSGANVLTF
.,TRBV2,TRBJ2-2,.,TGTGCCAGCAGGGCGGTTAGGTCCACCGGGGAGCTGTTTTTT,CASRAVRSTGELFF
.,TRBV4-1,TRBJ2-7,.,TGCGCCAGCAGCCAACGGACTACGGACCACGAGCAGTACTTC,CASSQRTTDHEQYF
.,TRBV27,TRBJ1-6,.,TGTGCCAGCAGTGTAGCGGACACTAATAATTCACCCCTCCACTTT,CASSVADTNNSPLHF
.,TRBV4-1,TRBJ1-5,.,TGCGCCAGCAGCCAGTTGAGGAGCAATCAGCCCCAGCATTTT,CASSQLRSNQPQHF
.,TRBV4-3,TRBJ2-2,.,TGCGCCAGCAGCCAAGATTCAGGGGCGCGCACCGGGGAGCTGTTTTTT,CASSQDSGARTGELFF
TRBD1,TRBV4-3,TRBJ1-1,.,TGCGCCAGCAGCCAAGGTAACAGGGGGCTCACTGAAGCTTTCTTT,CASSQGNRGLTEAFF
TRBD1,TRBV5-1,TRBJ1-6,.,TGCGCCAGCAGCGCGAGGGGACAGGACTCGAATTCACCCCTCCACTTT,CASSARGQDSNSPLHF
.,TRBV7-9,TRBJ1-2,few,TGTGCCAGCAGCTTAGTTGGAGCAGCAAACTATGGCTACACCTTC,CASSLVGAANYGYTF
.,TRBV3-1/TRBV3-2,TRBJ1-1,once,TGTGCCAGCAGCCAAGATATCGGGGCTGAAGCTTTCTTT,CASSQDIGAEAFF
.,TRBV4-3,TRBJ2-2,once,TGCGCCAGCAGCCAAGAAGCCCGCACCGGGGAGCTGTTTTTT,CASSQEARTGELFF
.,TRBV6-5,TRBJ1-1,.,TGTGCCATCCGGGGTCCCCTGAACACTGAAGCTTTCTTT,CAIRGPLNTEAFF
TRBD1,TRBV7-9,TRBJ2-7,.,TGTGCCAGCAGCTTACCCCCACGACAGGGCTATGAGCAGTACTTC,CASSLPPRQGYEQYF
.,TRBV10-2,TRBJ2-5,.,TGCGCCAGCAGTGATCCAGCGGAACAACAAGAGACCCAGTACTTC,CASSDPAEQQETQYF
TRBD1,TRBV11-3,TRBJ2-5,.,TGTGCCAGCAGCTCCATGCACCGGGACAGGCAGGGAGAGACCCAGTACTTC,CASSSMHRDRQGETQYF
.,TRBV12-3/TRBV12-4,TRBJ1-2,.,TGTGCCAGCAGACCCGACACCTATGGCTACACCTTC,CASRPDTYGYTF
.,TRBV20-1,TRBJ1-6,.,TGCAGTGCTAGTCGACTGGACAATAATTCACCCCTCCACTTT,CSASRLDNNSPLHF
.,TRBV7-9,TRBJ2-7,.,TGTGCCAGCAGCCCATGGGGGCAGGGGAAAAACGAGCAGTACTTC,CASSPWGQGKNEQYF
TRBD2,TRBV5-4,TRBJ2-3,.,TGTGCCAGCAGCTCCCGGGCCAGCGGGGGGATTAGCACAGATACGCAGTATTTT,CASSSRASGGISTDTQYF
.,TRBV15,TRBJ2-2,.,TGTGCCACCAGCAGAGTTGGCATCACCGGGGAGCTGTTTTTT,CATSRVGITGELFF
.,TRBV28,TRBJ2-7,.,TGTGCCAGCAAAACACAGGGCCGTTCGGACGAGCAGTACTTC,CASKTQGRSDEQYF
.,TRBV15,TRBJ2-5,once,TGTGCCACCCGCGGCGGGGAGACCCAGTACTTC,CATRGGETQYF
.,TRBV7-2,TRBJ1-5,.,TGTGCCAGCAGCTATGAGGGACTTCAAGGTCAGCCCCAGCATTTT,CASSYEGLQGQPQHF
TRBD1,TRBV7-3,TRBJ2-2,.,TGTGCCAGCAGCCGATCCGGGACAGGGGCCGGCCCCAACACCGGGGAGCTGTTTTTT,CASSRSGTGAGPNTGELFF
TRBD2,TRBV4-2,TRBJ2-3,once,TGTGCCAGCAGCCAAGATACAACTAGCGGGGGGGCATCAGATACGCAGTATTTT,CASSQDTTSGGASDTQYF
.,TRBV6-5,TRBJ2-7,.,TGTGCCAGCAGTTACGGGCCCCACTACGAGCAGTACTTC,CASSYGPHYEQYF
TRBD2,TRBV24-1,TRBJ2-2,.,TGTGCCACCGCCGGGACTAGCGACACCGGGGAGCTGTTTTTT,CATAGTSDTGELFF
TRBD1,TRBV7-3,TRBJ2-1,.,TGTGCCAGCAGCTACGACGCTAAAACAGGGGTGGGTGAGCAGTTCTTC,CASSYDAKTGVGEQFF
.,TRBV27,TRBJ1-2,.,TGTGCCAGCAGTCCGGATACCATTGGGGGCCCTTATGGCTACACCTTC,CASSPDTIGGPYGYTF
TRBD2,TRBV5-1,TRBJ2-5,.,TGCGCCAGCAGCGGCGGGGGGTCAGAGACCCAGTACTTC,CASSGGGSETQYF
TRBD1,TRBV6-5,TRBJ2-5,.,TGTGCCAGCAGCCTGAGGGCAGGGGGCGAGACCCAGTACTTC,CASSLRAGGETQYF
TRBD2,TRBV7-8,TRBJ2-1,.,TGTGCCAGCAGCTTAGGACGGGGAGGGCCGGGGGATGAGCAGTTCTTC,CASSLGRGGPGDEQFF
TRBD1,TRBV19,TRBJ1-1,.,TGTGCCAGTAGTGACAGGGGGTTCGCTGAAGCTTTCTTT,CASSDRGFAEAFF